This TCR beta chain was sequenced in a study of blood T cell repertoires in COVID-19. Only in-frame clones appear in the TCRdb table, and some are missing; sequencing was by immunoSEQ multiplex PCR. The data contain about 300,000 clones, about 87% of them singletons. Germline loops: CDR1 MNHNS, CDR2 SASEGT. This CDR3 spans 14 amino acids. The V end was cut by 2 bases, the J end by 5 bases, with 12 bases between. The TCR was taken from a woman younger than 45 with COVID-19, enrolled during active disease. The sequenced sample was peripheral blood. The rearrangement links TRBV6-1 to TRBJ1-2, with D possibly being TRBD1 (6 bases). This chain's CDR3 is CASSEIAGEYGYTF. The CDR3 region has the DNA TGTGCCAGCAGTGAAATAGCAGGGGAATATGGCTACACCTTC.